This TCR beta chain was captured in a study of blood T cell repertoires in COVID-19. Across the study: Sites in the United States, Italy and Spain provided acute and convalescent COVID-19 samples. PBMCs, B-cell-depleted T cells, or T cells provided the cDNA or gDNA that made up the material.

Methods used by the authors: Scientists estimated how many nucleated cells there were by amplifying reference gene primers. Method: immunoSEQ multiplex PCR; TCRdb's copy keeps in-frame clones and lacks some. The V and J calls and the clone size are those of that table, but D and trimming were determined from the DNA. This repertoire shows about 190,000 clones, approximately 91% found once; its top ten account for around 1.1%. This clone is a singleton in its sample. Germline V gene data show CDR1 as KGHSH and CDR2 as LQKENI. There are 18 residues in the CDR3. With 4 bases clipped from V and 8 bases from J, the junction kept 17 bases outside the gene matches.

The sample consisted of peripheral blood. This chain joins TRBV18 and TRBJ2-1; 10 bases map to TRBD2. The TCR originated in a man younger than 45 with acute or convalescent COVID-19. The CDR3 nucleotides are TGTGCCAGCTCACATCAACCACCCCGGACTAGCGGCTCTCATGAGCAGTTCTTC. It translates to CASSHQPPRTSGSHEQFF.